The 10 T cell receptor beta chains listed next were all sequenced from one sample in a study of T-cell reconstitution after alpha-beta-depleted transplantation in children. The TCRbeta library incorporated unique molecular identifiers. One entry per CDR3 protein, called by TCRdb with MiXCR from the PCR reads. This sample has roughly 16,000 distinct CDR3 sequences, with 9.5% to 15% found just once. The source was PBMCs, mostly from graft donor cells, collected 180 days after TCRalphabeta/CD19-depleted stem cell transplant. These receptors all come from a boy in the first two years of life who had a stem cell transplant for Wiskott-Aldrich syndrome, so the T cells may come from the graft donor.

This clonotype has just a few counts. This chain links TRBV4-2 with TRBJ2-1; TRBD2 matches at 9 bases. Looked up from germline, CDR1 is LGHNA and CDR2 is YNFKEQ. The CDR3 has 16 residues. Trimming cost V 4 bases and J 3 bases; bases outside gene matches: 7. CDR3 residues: CASSLPTSGDYNEQFF. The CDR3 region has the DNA TGTGCCAGCAGCCTCCCGACTAGCGGAGACTACAATGAGCAGTTCTTC.

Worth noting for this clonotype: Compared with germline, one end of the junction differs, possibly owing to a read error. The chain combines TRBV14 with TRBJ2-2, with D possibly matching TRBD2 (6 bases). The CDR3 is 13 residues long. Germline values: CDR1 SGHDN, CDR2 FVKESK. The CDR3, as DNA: TGTGCCAGCAGCCAAGTCCTAGGCGGGGACCTGTTTTTT. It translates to CASSQVLGGDLFF. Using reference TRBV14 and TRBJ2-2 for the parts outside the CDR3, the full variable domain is EAGVTQFPSHSVIEKGQTVTLRCDPISGHDNLYWYRRVMGKEIKFLLHFVKESKQDESGMPNNRFLAERTGGTYSTLKVQPAELEDSGVYFCASSQVLGGDLFFGEGSRLTVL.

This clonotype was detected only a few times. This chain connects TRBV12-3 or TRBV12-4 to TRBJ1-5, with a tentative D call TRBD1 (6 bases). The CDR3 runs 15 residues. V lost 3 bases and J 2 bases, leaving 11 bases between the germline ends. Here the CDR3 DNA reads TGTGCCAGCAGTTTCGGGGGCGCAGGCAATCAGCCCCAGCATTTT. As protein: CASSFGGAGNQPQHF.

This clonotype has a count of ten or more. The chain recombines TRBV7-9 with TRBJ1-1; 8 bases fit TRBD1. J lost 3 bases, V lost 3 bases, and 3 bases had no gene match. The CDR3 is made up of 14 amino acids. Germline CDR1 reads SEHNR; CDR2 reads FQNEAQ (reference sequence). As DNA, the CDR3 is TGTGCCAGCAGCTTGACAGGGGTCGACACTGAAGCTTTCTTT. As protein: CASSLTGVDTEAFF.

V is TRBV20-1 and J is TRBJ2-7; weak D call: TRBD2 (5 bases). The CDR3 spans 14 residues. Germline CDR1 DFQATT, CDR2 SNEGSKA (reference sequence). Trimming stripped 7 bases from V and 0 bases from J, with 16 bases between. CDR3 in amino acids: CSGAGLPLSYEQYF. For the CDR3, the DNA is TGCAGTGGGGCTGGACTGCCACTCTCCTACGAGCAGTACTTC.

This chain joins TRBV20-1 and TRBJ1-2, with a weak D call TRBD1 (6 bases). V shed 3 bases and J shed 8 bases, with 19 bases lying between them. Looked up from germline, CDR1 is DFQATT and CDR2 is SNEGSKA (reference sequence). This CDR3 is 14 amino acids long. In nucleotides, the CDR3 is TGCAGTGCTAGCCCGACAGGTACCGATCGAGGCTACACCTTC. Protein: CSASPTGTDRGYTF.

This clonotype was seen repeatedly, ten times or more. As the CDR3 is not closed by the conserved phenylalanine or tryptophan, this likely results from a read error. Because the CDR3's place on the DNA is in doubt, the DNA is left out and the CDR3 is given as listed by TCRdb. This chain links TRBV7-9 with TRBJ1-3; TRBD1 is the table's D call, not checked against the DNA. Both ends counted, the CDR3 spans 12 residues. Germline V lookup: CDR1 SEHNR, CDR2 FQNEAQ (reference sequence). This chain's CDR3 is CASSLAIRDREA.

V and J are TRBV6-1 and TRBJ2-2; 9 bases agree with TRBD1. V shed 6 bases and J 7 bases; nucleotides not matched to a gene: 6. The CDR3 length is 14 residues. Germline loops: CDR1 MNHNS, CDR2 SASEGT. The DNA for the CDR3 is TGTGCCAGCAGGGGGGACAGGGCCGGCGGGGAGCTGTTTTTT. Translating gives CASRGDRAGGELFF.

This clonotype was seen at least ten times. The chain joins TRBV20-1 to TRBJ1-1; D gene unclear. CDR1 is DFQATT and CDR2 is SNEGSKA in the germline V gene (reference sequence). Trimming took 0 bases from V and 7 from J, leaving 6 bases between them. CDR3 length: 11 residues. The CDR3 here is CSARDVGEAFF. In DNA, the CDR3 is TGCAGTGCTAGAGATGTAGGTGAAGCTTTCTTT.

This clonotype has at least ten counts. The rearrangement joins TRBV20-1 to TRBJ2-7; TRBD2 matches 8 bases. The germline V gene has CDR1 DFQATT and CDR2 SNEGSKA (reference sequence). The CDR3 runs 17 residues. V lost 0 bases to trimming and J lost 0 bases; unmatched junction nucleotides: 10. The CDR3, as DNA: TGCAGTGCTAGAGATGAGGTAGCGGGATTGCTCTCCTACGAGCAGTACTTC. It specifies CSARDEVAGLLSYEQYF.